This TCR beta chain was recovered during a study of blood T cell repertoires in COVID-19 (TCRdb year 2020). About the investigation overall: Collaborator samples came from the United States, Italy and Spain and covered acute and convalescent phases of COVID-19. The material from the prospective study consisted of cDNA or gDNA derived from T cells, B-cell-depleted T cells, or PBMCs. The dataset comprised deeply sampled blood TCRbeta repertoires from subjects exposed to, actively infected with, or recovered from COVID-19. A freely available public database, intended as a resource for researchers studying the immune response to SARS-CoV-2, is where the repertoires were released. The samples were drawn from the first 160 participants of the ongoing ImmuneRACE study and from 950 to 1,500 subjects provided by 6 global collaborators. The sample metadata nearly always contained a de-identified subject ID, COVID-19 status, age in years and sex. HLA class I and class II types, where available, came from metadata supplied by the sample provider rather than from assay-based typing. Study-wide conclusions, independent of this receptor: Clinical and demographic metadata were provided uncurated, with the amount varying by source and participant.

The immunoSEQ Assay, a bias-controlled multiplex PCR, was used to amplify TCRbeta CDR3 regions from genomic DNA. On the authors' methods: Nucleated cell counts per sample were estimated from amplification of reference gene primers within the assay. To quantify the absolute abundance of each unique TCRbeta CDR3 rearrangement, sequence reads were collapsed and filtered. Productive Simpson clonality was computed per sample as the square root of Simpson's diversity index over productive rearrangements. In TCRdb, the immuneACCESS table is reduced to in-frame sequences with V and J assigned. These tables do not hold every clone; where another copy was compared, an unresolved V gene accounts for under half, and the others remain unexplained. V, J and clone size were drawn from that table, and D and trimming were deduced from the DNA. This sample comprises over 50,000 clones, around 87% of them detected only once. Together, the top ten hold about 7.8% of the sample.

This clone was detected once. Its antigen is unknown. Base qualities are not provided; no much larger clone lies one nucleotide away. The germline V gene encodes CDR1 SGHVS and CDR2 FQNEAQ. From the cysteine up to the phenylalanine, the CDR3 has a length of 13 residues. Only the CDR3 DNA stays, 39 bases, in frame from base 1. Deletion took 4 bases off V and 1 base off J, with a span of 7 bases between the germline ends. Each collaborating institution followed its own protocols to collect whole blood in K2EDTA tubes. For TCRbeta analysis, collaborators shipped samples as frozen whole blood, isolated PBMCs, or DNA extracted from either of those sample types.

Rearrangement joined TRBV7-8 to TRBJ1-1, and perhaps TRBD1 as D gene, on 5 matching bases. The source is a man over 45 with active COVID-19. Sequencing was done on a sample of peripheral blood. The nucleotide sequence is TGTGCCAGCAGCTCACAGGAGAACACTGAAGCTTTCTTT. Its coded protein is CASSSQENTEAFF.